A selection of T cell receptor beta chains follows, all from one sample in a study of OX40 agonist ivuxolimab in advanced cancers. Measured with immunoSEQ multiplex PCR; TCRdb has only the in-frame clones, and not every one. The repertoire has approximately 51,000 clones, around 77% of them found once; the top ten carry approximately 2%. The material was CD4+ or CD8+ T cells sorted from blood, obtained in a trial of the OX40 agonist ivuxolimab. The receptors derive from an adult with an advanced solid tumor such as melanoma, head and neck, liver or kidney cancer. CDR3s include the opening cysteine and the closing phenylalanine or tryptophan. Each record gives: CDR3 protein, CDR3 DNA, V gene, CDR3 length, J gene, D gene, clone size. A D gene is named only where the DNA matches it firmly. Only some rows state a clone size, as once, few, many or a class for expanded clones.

CDR3aa: CASSLQRTSGSSEQYF; CDR3nt: TGCGCCAGCAGCCTCCAGCGGACTAGCGGGAGTAGCGAGCAGTACTTC; v_gene: TRBV4-1; len: 16; j_gene: TRBJ2-7; d_gene: TRBD2; abundance: -
CDR3aa: CASSREIGYYEQYF; CDR3nt: TGTGCCAGCAGCAGGGAGATAGGTTACTACGAGCAGTACTTC; v_gene: TRBV2; len: 14; j_gene: TRBJ2-7; d_gene: -; abundance: -
CDR3aa: CASSESSVRDEQYF; CDR3nt: TGTGCCAGCAGTGAATCCAGTGTCCGTGACGAGCAGTACTTC; v_gene: TRBV6-1; len: 14; j_gene: TRBJ2-7; d_gene: -; abundance: -
CDR3aa: CASSEYRGNSPLHF; CDR3nt: TGTGCCAGCAGTGAGTACAGGGGTAATTCACCCCTCCACTTT; v_gene: TRBV6-1; len: 14; j_gene: TRBJ1-6; d_gene: TRBD1; abundance: few
CDR3aa: CASSESIPGQGTYEQYF; CDR3nt: TGCGCCAGCAGTGAGTCGATTCCGGGACAGGGGACATACGAGCAGTACTTC; v_gene: TRBV10-1; len: 17; j_gene: TRBJ2-7; d_gene: TRBD1; abundance: -
CDR3aa: CASIPRWGQVVVSNTEAFF; CDR3nt: TGTGCCAGTATCCCGAGATGGGGACAGGTAGTGGTATCGAACACTGAAGCTTTCTTT; v_gene: TRBV19; len: 19; j_gene: TRBJ1-1; d_gene: TRBD1; abundance: medium-sized
CDR3aa: CASSWGRTDTQYF; CDR3nt: TGTGCCAGCAGCTGGGGTCGGACAGATACGCAGTATTTT; v_gene: TRBV7-8; len: 13; j_gene: TRBJ2-3; d_gene: -; abundance: -
CDR3aa: CASNVDRVRSPLHF; CDR3nt: TGTGCCAGCAACGTAGACAGGGTTAGATCACCCCTCCACTTT; v_gene: TRBV6-6; len: 14; j_gene: TRBJ1-6; d_gene: TRBD1; abundance: -
CDR3aa: CASSLQTGVTYEQYF; CDR3nt: TGCGCCAGCAGCTTGCAAACAGGGGTTACCTACGAGCAGTACTTC; v_gene: TRBV5-1; len: 15; j_gene: TRBJ2-7; d_gene: TRBD1; abundance: few
CDR3aa: CASSFRQGSNQPQHF; CDR3nt: TGTGCCAGCAGTTTTCGTCAGGGGAGCAATCAGCCCCAGCATTTT; v_gene: TRBV28; len: 15; j_gene: TRBJ1-5; d_gene: -; abundance: -
CDR3aa: CASSYGTSYNEQFF; CDR3nt: TGTGCCAGCAGTTACGGGACATCCTACAATGAGCAGTTCTTC; v_gene: TRBV6-5; len: 14; j_gene: TRBJ2-1; d_gene: -; abundance: -
CDR3aa: CAWGDTGELFF; CDR3nt: TGTGCCTGGGGCGACACCGGGGAGCTGTTTTTT; v_gene: TRBV30; len: 11; j_gene: TRBJ2-2; d_gene: -; abundance: -
CDR3aa: CASMLSGAGEQFF; CDR3nt: TGTGCCAGCATGCTATCGGGGGCTGGTGAGCAGTTCTTC; v_gene: TRBV21-1; len: 13; j_gene: TRBJ2-1; d_gene: -; abundance: -
CDR3aa: CASSVVDTDTGELFF; CDR3nt: TGTGCCAGCAGCGTAGTTGATACGGACACCGGGGAGCTGTTTTTT; v_gene: TRBV9; len: 15; j_gene: TRBJ2-2; d_gene: -; abundance: -
CDR3aa: CASSFASNYGYTF; CDR3nt: TGTGCCAGCAGTTTTGCCAGTAACTATGGCTACACCTTC; v_gene: TRBV27; len: 13; j_gene: TRBJ1-2; d_gene: -; abundance: -
CDR3aa: CASSRTDKNTEAFF; CDR3nt: TGTGCCAGCTCACGGACGGACAAGAACACTGAAGCTTTCTTT; v_gene: TRBV18; len: 14; j_gene: TRBJ1-1; d_gene: -; abundance: -
CDR3aa: CASSFRQGNTEAFF; CDR3nt: TGTGCCAGCAGCTTCAGACAGGGGAACACTGAAGCTTTCTTT; v_gene: TRBV5-4; len: 14; j_gene: TRBJ1-1; d_gene: TRBD1; abundance: -
CDR3aa: CASSTTSGAYNEQFF; CDR3nt: TGCGCCAGCAGCACCACTAGCGGGGCCTACAATGAGCAGTTCTTC; v_gene: TRBV5-1; len: 15; j_gene: TRBJ2-1; d_gene: TRBD2; abundance: -
CDR3aa: CASSHVGLAGGPAVVGEQYF; CDR3nt: TGCGCCAGCAGCCACGTGGGACTAGCGGGAGGGCCTGCCGTTGTCGGCGAGCAGTACTTC; v_gene: TRBV4-1; len: 20; j_gene: TRBJ2-7; d_gene: TRBD2; abundance: -
CDR3aa: CASSPPPTTSDQETQYF; CDR3nt: TGTGCCAGCAGCCCACCCCCTACTACTAGCGACCAAGAGACCCAGTACTTC; v_gene: TRBV5-4; len: 17; j_gene: TRBJ2-5; d_gene: TRBD2; abundance: -